Listed here are 15 T cell receptor beta chains from one sample, sequenced in a study of T-cell reconstitution after alpha-beta-depleted transplantation in children. TCRbeta library preparation incorporated unique molecular identifiers. TCRdb analysed the PCR reads with MiXCR anew, one entry per CDR3 protein. The profile shows roughly 200,000 distinct CDR3 sequences, 8.4% of them singletons. Sequenced material: PBMCs, mostly from graft donor cells, taken 360 days after TCRalphabeta/CD19-depleted stem cell transplant. The receptors were sampled from a male patient between 2 and 15 years old who had a stem cell transplant for acute myeloid leukemia, so the T cells may come from the graft donor.

The table lists this clonotype with a few counts. The gene calls are TRBV6-1 and TRBJ2-4; 7 bases fit TRBD1. This CDR3 spans 16 amino acids. Germline-derived CDR1 and CDR2 are MNHNS and SASEGT. Trimming at V came to 5 bases and at J to 2 bases, leaving 9 bases not matched to a gene. CDR3 DNA sequence: TGTGCCAGCAGTCCGCCGGACAGGCGGTCCAAAAACATTCAGTACTTC. Encoded protein: CASSPPDRRSKNIQYF.

V gene TRBV20-1 combines with J gene TRBJ2-7, with D possibly TRBD1 on 5 matching bases. Germline loops: CDR1 DFQATT, CDR2 SNEGSKA (reference sequence). V lost 0 bases and J lost 4, with 10 bases in between. There are 13 residues in the CDR3. Here the CDR3 reads CSARDQGKYEQYF. CDR3 DNA sequence: TGCAGTGCTAGAGATCAGGGCAAATACGAGCAGTACTTC.

The chain carries TRBV5-1 and TRBJ2-7; D possibly corresponds to TRBD2 (6 bases). V lost 0 bases, J lost 2 bases, and 12 bases lay in between. This CDR3 is 15 amino acids long. Per germline, CDR1 SGHRS and CDR2 YFSETQ. The CDR3 sequence: CASSLAGGVTYEQYF. The CDR3 nucleotides are TGCGCCAGCAGCTTGGCCGGAGGGGTGACCTACGAGCAGTACTTC.

The genes are TRBV20-1 and TRBJ2-7, with 7 nucleotides matching TRBD2. The CDR3 runs to 17 residues. V lost 3 bases to trimming and J lost 4 bases; unmatched junction nucleotides: 18. CDR1 DFQATT and CDR2 SNEGSKA come from the germline V gene (reference sequence). The CDR3 region has the DNA TGCAGTGCTAGCGTAGTAGGGCTGAGCGGGACCCCATACGAGCAGTACTTC. Encoded protein: CSASVVGLSGTPYEQYF.

This clonotype occurred many times. V and J are TRBV28 and TRBJ2-1; maybe TRBD2 (6 bases). V lost 1 base, J lost 15 bases, and 13 bases lay in between. The CDR3 extends over 12 amino acids. Germline V gene data show CDR1 as MDHEN and CDR2 as SYDVKM. This CDR3 is CASSLLLAVPFF. As DNA, the CDR3 is TGTGCCAGCAGTTTATTGTTAGCGGTTCCGTTCTTC.

Many counts were recorded for this clonotype. The chain recombines TRBV29-1 with TRBJ2-1, with a weak D call TRBD2 (6 bases). V dropped 7 bases and J dropped 3 bases, with 16 bases sitting between them. CDR3 length: 14 residues. Germline CDR1 is SQVTM and CDR2 is ANQGSEA. CDR3 sequence reads: CSARSGGLYNEQFF. CDR3 bases: TGCAGCGCCCGAAGCGGAGGGCTCTACAATGAGCAGTTCTTC.

The chain joins TRBV7-2 to TRBJ2-7, with D hard to call. The length of the CDR3 is 16 residues. Germline CDR1 reads SGHTA; CDR2 reads FQGNSA. Trimming took off 2 bases at V and 0 bases at J, with 14 bases between the two ends. DNA of the CDR3: TGTGCCAGCAGCTTATCTCTTGTAATGCCCTCCTACGAGCAGTACTTC. Protein: CASSLSLVMPSYEQYF.

The V and J genes are TRBV12-3 or TRBV12-4 and TRBJ2-2; 11 bases match TRBD2. The ends lost 6 bases at V and 5 bases at J; junction bases unmatched: 2. CDR3 length equals 14 residues. This chain's CDR3 is CASRTSGTTGELFF. The CDR3 bases are TGTGCCAGCAGGACTAGCGGGACTACCGGGGAGCTGTTTTTT.

This clonotype occurred a few times. The chain uses TRBV5-5 and TRBJ1-2; D ambiguous. Germline CDR1 and CDR2: SGHKS and YYEKEE (reference sequence). The CDR3 is made up of 14 amino acids. Trimming left V 1 base short and J 2 bases short, with 9 bases between. The CDR3 DNA reads as TGTGCCAGCAGCTTGTGGCAGGACAACTATGGCTACACCTTC. It codes for CASSLWQDNYGYTF.

This clonotype occurred many times. V usage is TRBV12-3 or TRBV12-4 and J usage is TRBJ2-3; 9 positions match TRBD2. The V segment lost 7 bases and the J segment 8 bases; nucleotides outside the gene matches: 7. The CDR3 totals 13 residues. The DNA of the CDR3 is TGTGCCAGCATGACTAGCGGACAAGGTACGCAGTATTTT. The encoded protein is CASMTSGQGTQYF.

This chain joins TRBV10-2 and TRBJ2-1, with D perhaps matching TRBD2 (6 bases). The V gene lost 5 bases and the J gene lost 5 bases, with 13 bases spanning the gap. The CDR3 has 14 amino acids. Germline assignment: CDR1 WSHSY and CDR2 SAAADI. The CDR3 sequence is CASSRFTSHNEQFF. The CDR3 bases are TGCGCCAGCAGTCGCTTCACTAGCCACAATGAGCAGTTCTTC.

The chain is built from TRBV12-3 or TRBV12-4 and TRBJ2-5; 8 bases agree with TRBD2. There are 14 residues in the CDR3. J was trimmed by 5 bases and V by 4 bases; bases with no gene match: 6. CDR3 amino acids: CASSSLGRGETQYF. The CDR3 nucleotides are TGTGCCAGCAGTTCCCTCGGGAGGGGGGAGACCCAGTACTTC.

This clonotype has a count of ten or more. V is TRBV20-1 and J is TRBJ2-5; unclear D gene. The CDR3 extends over 11 amino acids. Germline V gene data show CDR1 as DFQATT and CDR2 as SNEGSKA (reference sequence). Trimming stripped 3 bases from V and 4 bases from J, with 6 bases between. DNA of the CDR3: TGCAGTGCTAGCCCCTCAGAGACCCAGTACTTC. This codes for CSASPSETQYF.

This clonotype occurred many times. The chain couples TRBV15 to TRBJ2-1; tentative D call: TRBD1 (6 bases). Trimming shortened V by 2 bases and J by 0 bases, and 14 bases separated the two germline ends. CDR1 and CDR2 from the germline V gene are LNHNV and YYDKDF (reference sequence). The CDR3 is made up of 17 amino acids. CDR3 coding DNA: TGTGCCACCAGCAGATACAGGGCGGCGAGCTCCTACAATGAGCAGTTCTTC. This gives the protein CATSRYRAASSYNEQFF.

The V call is TRBV5-1, the J call TRBJ2-2; D unresolved. V shed 3 bases and J shed 8 bases, with 11 bases lying between them. Germline CDR1 SGHRS, CDR2 YFSETQ. The CDR3 is 13 residues long. CDR3 residues: CASSWTGRGELFF. As DNA, the CDR3 is TGCGCCAGCAGCTGGACGGGCCGAGGGGAGCTGTTTTTT.